This is a list of T cell receptor beta chains from one sample in a study of early T cells in non-severe SARS-CoV-2 infection. Using its own MiXCR run on the 5' RACE reads, TCRdb lists one record per CDR3 protein. The sample holds 55,000 to 75,000 distinct CDR3 sequences, 6% to 8.5% seen once. The sample was whole blood. The origin of the receptors is an adult who was a healthcare worker with PCR-confirmed SARS-CoV-2 infection or an uninfected control (not recorded which). CDR3s include the opening cysteine and the closing phenylalanine or tryptophan. D genes are given only for firm matches. The listing skips clone size in some rows; elsewhere it reads once, few, many or a size class.

cdr3_aa	cdr3_nt	d_call	j_call	v_call	clone_size
CASREGVIETQYF	TGTGCCAGTCGAGAGGGGGTTATCGAGACCCAGTACTTC	-	TRBJ2-5	TRBV2	many
CSAPTSGRLLAKNIQYF	TGCAGTGCCCCGACTAGCGGGAGGTTACTAGCCAAAAACATTCAGTACTTC	TRBD2	TRBJ2-4	TRBV20-1	-
CASSLLPDTQYF	TGTGCCAGCAGCTTACTACCAGATACGCAGTATTTT	-	TRBJ2-3	TRBV11-2	-
CASSSPVNEQYF	TGTGCCAGCAGCTCGCCGGTCAACGAGCAGTACTTC	-	TRBJ2-7	TRBV5-5	few
CATQRGPTDTQYF	TGTGCCACACAGCGGGGTCCCACAGATACGCAGTATTTT	TRBD2	TRBJ2-3	TRBV10-3	few
CASSWTINTEAFF	TGTGCCAGCAGCTGGACGATTAACACTGAAGCTTTCTTT	-	TRBJ1-1	TRBV7-3	many
CASSLPRTSGNEQYF	TGTGCCAGCAGCCTGCCCCGGACTAGCGGTAACGAGCAGTACTTC	TRBD2	TRBJ2-7	TRBV7-9	few
CASSEDRVNEKLFF	TGTGCCAGCAGTGAGGACAGGGTCAATGAAAAACTGTTTTTT	TRBD1	TRBJ1-4	TRBV6-1	-
CATSDTATRDTQYF	TGTGCCACCAGTGATACAGCAACCAGAGATACGCAGTATTTT	-	TRBJ2-3	TRBV24-1	-
CASSLDPRGDHQPQHF	TGTGCCAGCAGCCTCGATCCCCGTGGGGATCATCAGCCCCAGCATTTT	-	TRBJ1-5	TRBV5-5	few
CASSEYPSGEETQYF	TGTGCCAGCAGTGAATATCCTAGCGGGGAAGAGACCCAGTACTTC	TRBD2	TRBJ2-5	TRBV25-1	-
CASSSGAGLRARNGYTF	TGTGCCAGCAGTTCCGGCGCAGGCCTCCGGGCAAGGAATGGCTACACCTTC	-	TRBJ1-2	TRBV28	-
CASSPGTFGGGTEAFF	TGTGCCAGCAGCCCCGGGACCTTCGGCGGGGGCACTGAAGCTTTCTTT	-	TRBJ1-1	TRBV12-3/TRBV12-4	many
CASSVGIAGGPDEQFF	TGTGCCAGCAGTGTAGGAATAGCGGGAGGGCCTGATGAGCAGTTCTTC	TRBD2	TRBJ2-1	TRBV6-4	many
CASSRIGATNEKLFF	TGCGCCAGCAGCCGCATAGGAGCAACTAATGAAAAACTGTTTTTT	-	TRBJ1-4	TRBV5-1	many
CASSALEDTQYF	TGTGCCAGCAGCGCCCTTGAGGATACGCAGTATTTT	-	TRBJ2-3	TRBV7-6	-
CASRRDADNSPLHF	TGCGCCAGCAGACGGGACGCCGATAATTCACCCCTCCACTTT	-	TRBJ1-6	TRBV5-1	few
CASSPSQPAGDTQYF	TGTGCCAGCAGCCCCTCCCAGCCCGCGGGGGATACGCAGTATTTT	-	TRBJ2-3	TRBV7-8	-
CSARDPLAPTDTQYF	TGCAGTGCTAGAGATCCACTAGCTCCCACAGATACGCAGTATTTT	-	TRBJ2-3	TRBV20-1	-
CSARRGQTYNEQFF	TGCAGTGCTAGGAGGGGGCAGACCTACAATGAGCAGTTCTTC	TRBD1	TRBJ2-1	TRBV20-1	many
CASSLYPLGGRTDTQYF	TGTGCCAGCAGTTTATACCCACTAGGCGGGAGAACAGATACGCAGTATTTT	TRBD2	TRBJ2-3	TRBV28	many
CASSPPSGRTNEQYF	TGTGCCAGCAGTCCCCCTAGCGGGAGGACAAACGAGCAGTACTTC	TRBD2	TRBJ2-7	TRBV6-6	many
CSVERRLNTEAFF	TGCAGCGTTGAAAGACGGTTGAACACTGAAGCTTTCTTT	-	TRBJ1-1	TRBV29-1	few
CASSPRDSRHSYEQYF	TGTGCCAGCAGCCCCCGGGACAGTAGGCACTCCTACGAGCAGTACTTC	TRBD1	TRBJ2-7	TRBV7-9	many
CASRDRGPLNEQYF	TGCGCCAGCAGAGACAGGGGGCCGTTGAACGAGCAGTACTTC	TRBD1	TRBJ2-7	TRBV10-2	few
CASSITGIGNQPQHF	TGTGCCAGCAGCATCACAGGCATAGGCAATCAGCCCCAGCATTTT	-	TRBJ1-5	TRBV27	many
CASSLSQALGNEQYF	TGTGCCAGCAGCTTGTCACAGGCCTTAGGGAACGAGCAGTACTTC	-	TRBJ2-7	TRBV13	-
CASSPRDRQQGQYF	TGTGCCAGCAGCCCCCGGGACAGACAACAGGGGCAGTACTTC	TRBD1	TRBJ2-7	TRBV3-1	-
CASSWGQGAHEQYF	TGTGCCAGCAGCTGGGGACAGGGAGCCCACGAGCAGTACTTC	TRBD1	TRBJ2-7	TRBV7-9	many
CASSVEIVNTEAFF	TGTGCCAGCAGCGTAGAAATAGTGAACACTGAAGCTTTCTTT	-	TRBJ1-1	TRBV9	few
CSASLDIHQNEQFF	TGCAGCGCTTCCTTGGACATTCACCAAAATGAGCAGTTCTTC	-	TRBJ2-1	TRBV29-1	-
CASSPGQGGYGYTF	TGCGCCAGCAGCCCGGGACAGGGAGGATATGGCTACACCTTC	TRBD1	TRBJ1-2	TRBV5-1	few
CASSPETRRVTGELFF	TGTGCCAGCAGCCCCGAGACTAGGAGAGTTACCGGGGAGCTGTTTTTT	-	TRBJ2-2	TRBV7-6	-
CASSLVLAEQETQYF	TGCGCCAGCAGCTTGGTTCTAGCGGAGCAAGAGACCCAGTACTTC	TRBD2	TRBJ2-5	TRBV5-1	-
CATRDSGLSTDTQYF	TGCGCCACCCGGGATAGCGGGCTGAGCACAGATACGCAGTATTTT	TRBD2	TRBJ2-3	TRBV10-2	many
CASSPAGRVSNEQFF	TGTGCCAGCAGTCCGGCCGGCAGGGTAAGCAATGAGCAGTTCTTC	-	TRBJ2-1	TRBV28	many
CASSPRQSQNTEAFF	TGTGCCAGCAGCCCTAGGCAGTCTCAGAACACTGAAGCTTTCTTT	-	TRBJ1-1	TRBV7-8	-
CASSFSGTERNTIYF	TGTGCCAGCAGCTTTTCCGGGACAGAGAGAAACACCATATATTTT	TRBD1	TRBJ1-3	TRBV7-2	few
CASSPRSSGKENEQFF	TGTGCCAGCAGCCCCCGGAGTAGCGGGAAGGAGAATGAGCAGTTCTTC	TRBD2	TRBJ2-1	TRBV7-9	few
CASSFLAGADEQYF	TGTGCCAGCAGCTTCTTAGCGGGAGCGGACGAGCAGTACTTC	TRBD2	TRBJ2-7	TRBV5-6	many
CSVETSGKETQYF	TGCAGCGTTGAAACTAGCGGGAAAGAGACCCAGTACTTC	TRBD2	TRBJ2-5	TRBV29-1	-
CASSFGTVTPDTQYF	TGCGCCAGCAGCTTCGGGACAGTGACCCCGGATACGCAGTATTTT	TRBD1	TRBJ2-3	TRBV5-1	-
CASSPIQGIHGYTF	TGTGCCAGCAGCCCGATACAGGGGATTCATGGCTACACCTTC	TRBD1	TRBJ1-2	TRBV11-2	-
CASSEVVPITDTQYF	TGTGCCAGCAGTGAAGTGGTGCCCATCACAGATACGCAGTATTTT	-	TRBJ2-3	TRBV2	many
CASSPATGNEQFF	TGTGCCAGCAGCCCCGCGACAGGCAATGAGCAGTTCTTC	-	TRBJ2-1	TRBV9	few
CASSQVGQDGNQPQHF	TGTGCCAGCAGCCAAGTGGGACAGGACGGCAATCAGCCCCAGCATTTT	TRBD1	TRBJ1-5	TRBV4-2	few
CASSVDGGQQGGADTQYF	TGTGCCAGCAGCGTAGACGGCGGACAGCAAGGGGGTGCAGATACGCAGTATTTT	-	TRBJ2-3	TRBV9	many
CASSLGRGAGKSDTQYF	TGTGCCAGCAGCTTGGGTCGCGGGGCAGGCAAATCAGATACGCAGTATTTT	-	TRBJ2-3	TRBV5-4	-
CASSLKQRSYEQYF	TGTGCCAGCAGCTTAAAACAGAGGTCCTACGAGCAGTACTTC	-	TRBJ2-7	TRBV13	many
CASRKTRVTDTQYF	TGTGCCAGCAGGAAGACTAGAGTCACAGATACGCAGTATTTT	-	TRBJ2-3	TRBV2	few
CARGTNYNEQFF	TGTGCCCGCGGGACCAACTACAATGAGCAGTTCTTC	-	TRBJ2-1	TRBV7-9	-
CASRTGAETQYF	TGTGCCAGCAGGACCGGGGCAGAGACCCAGTACTTC	-	TRBJ2-5	TRBV7-2	many
CASSAPSTDTQYF	TGTGCCAGCAGCGCCCCCTCAACCGATACGCAGTATTTT	-	TRBJ2-3	TRBV9	-
CASSLEVSGNGYTF	TGTGCCAGCAGCTTAGAAGTCTCGGGGAATGGCTACACCTTC	-	TRBJ1-2	TRBV7-2	-